The 24 T cell receptor beta chains given below trace back to one sample, sequenced in a study of T cells in Graves' hyperthyroidism and ophthalmopathy (dated by TCRdb to about 2019). The protocol used for the library was multiplex PCR. TCRdb lists the instrument as Illumina HiSeq 2000. TCR beta CDR3 regions were amplified from RNA transcripts. The first round of RT-PCR for the TCR CDR3 was performed with the HTBI primer set and the Qiagen OneStep RT-PCR kit. TCRdb took the public reads, trimmed them with fastp at Q25, ran MiXCR for clone calling and kept in-frame beta chains. Every CDR3 protein is listed once, alongside the most common genes and DNA of its rows. The sample data list 400,000 to 550,000 distinct CDR3 sequences, and roughly an eighth of these were observed just once. Under 20% of the sample is in the top ten clones. Sequencing was done on a sample of blood. All receptors come from a woman aged 18-30 years with Graves' hyperthyroidism.

The V gene is TRBV5-1, the J gene TRBJ2-3; 10 bases are a match to TRBD2. This CDR3 region has 16 residues. The germline gives CDR1 SGHRS, CDR2 YFSETQ. The V segment lost 4 bases and the J segment 8 bases; nucleotides outside the gene matches: 13. This CDR3 is CASSHVIAGGEGTQYF. The CDR3 nucleotides read TGCGCCAGCAGCCATGTTATAGCGGGAGGTGAAGGTACGCAGTATTTT.

The CDR3 nucleotides read TGTGCCAGCTCAGTGGACAGGGAATTAGATACGCAGTATTTT. Translating gives CASSVDRELDTQYF. The chain is built from TRBV6-2 or TRBV6-3 and TRBJ2-3, with 8 bases identical to TRBD1. The CDR3 sequence is 14 residues long. After removal of 8 bases from V and 5 bases from J, the junction contained 9 bases not matched to a gene. Germline lookup yields CDR1 MNHEY and CDR2 SVGEGT.

Remarks on this clonotype: This may come from a read error, since a much larger clone is one base off. CDR3 nucleotide sequence: TGTGCCAGCAGCTTAGGGACTAGCGGGATGTACAATGAGCAGTTCTTC. Amino acids: CASSLGTSGMYNEQFF. The chain couples TRBV7-9 to TRBJ2-1; TRBD2 aligns across 12 bases. V shed 1 base, J shed 4 bases, and the junction held 2 bases outside the gene matches. CDR1 is SEHNR, CDR2 FQNEAQ, per germline (reference sequence). The CDR3 runs 16 residues.

The sample holds many counts of this clonotype. The chain links TRBV11-2 to TRBJ1-2; 9 bases line up with TRBD1. CDR1 and CDR2 from the germline V gene are SGHAT and FQNNGV. This CDR3 comprises 15 residues. V was clipped by 5 bases and J by 8 bases; unmatched bases: 12. CDR3 amino acids: CASSAKPGQGEGYTF. Here the CDR3 DNA reads TGTGCCAGCAGCGCAAAGCCGGGACAGGGTGAAGGCTACACCTTC.

The chain carries TRBV20-1 and TRBJ2-1, with 10 bases aligning to TRBD2. The CDR3 is made up of 14 amino acids. Trimming cost V 5 bases and J 6 bases; bases outside gene matches: 7. Germline assignment: CDR1 DFQATT and CDR2 SNEGSKA (reference sequence). The CDR3 DNA is TGCAGTGCTTCTACTAGCGGGAATCTCAATGAGCAGTTCTTC. It specifies CSASTSGNLNEQFF.

The V gene is TRBV9, the J gene TRBJ2-2, with 8 bases aligning to TRBD1. This CDR3 is 16 amino acids long. V trimming: 3 bases; J trimming: 5 bases; junction bases outside the gene matches: 9. The germline V gene encodes CDR1 SGDLS and CDR2 YYNGEE. This chain's CDR3 is CASSASGTGGTGELFF. CDR3 coding DNA: TGTGCCAGCAGCGCCTCCGGGACAGGTGGGACCGGGGAGCTGTTTTTT.

This clonotype was found many times. The V and J genes are TRBV5-1 and TRBJ2-7; 7 bases align to TRBD2. CDR1 is SGHRS, CDR2 YFSETQ, per germline. Trimming at V came to 2 bases and at J to 0 bases, leaving 8 bases not matched to a gene. There are 16 residues in the CDR3. The CDR3 DNA reads TGCGCCAGCAGCTTCTTAACGGGAGGAACCTCCTACGAGCAGTACTTC. Its translation is CASSFLTGGTSYEQYF.

This clonotype was recorded many times. The rearrangement joins TRBV11-3 to TRBJ2-1, with unresolved D. Germline values: CDR1 SGHNT, CDR2 YENEEA. V gave up 5 bases and J gave up 6 bases, with 11 bases separating them. The CDR3 sequence is 13 residues long. CDR3 coding DNA: TGTGCCAGCAGCCCCGCTGCGCTCAATGAGCAGTTCTTC. Translation: CASSPAALNEQFF.

The sample holds many counts of this clonotype. This chain links TRBV20-1 with TRBJ2-1; TRBD2 aligns across 10 bases. This CDR3 contains 13 residues. Trimming removed 6 bases from V and 10 bases from J; junction bases left unmatched: 9. Germline CDR1 is DFQATT and CDR2 is SNEGSKA (reference sequence). This chain's CDR3 is CSADLAGAEEQFF. The CDR3 region has the DNA TGCAGTGCAGATCTAGCGGGAGCGGAAGAGCAGTTCTTC.

The J gene is TRBJ1-1, the V gene TRBV7-8; 9 bases are a match to TRBD1. After removal of 5 bases from V and 11 bases from J, the junction contained 9 bases not matched to a gene. The CDR3 totals 13 residues. Per the germline V gene, CDR1 is SGHVS and CDR2 is FQNEAQ. The CDR3 spells CASSARDRVGAFF. In nucleotides, the CDR3 is TGTGCCAGCAGCGCCCGGGACAGGGTGGGGGCTTTCTTT.

This chain links TRBV25-1 with TRBJ2-2; possibly TRBD1 for D (5 bases). Germline CDR1 MGHDK, CDR2 SYGVNS. Trimming took off 2 bases at V and 6 bases at J, with 13 bases between the two ends. The CDR3 is 15 residues long. The CDR3 loop is CASSEVRGKAGELFF. In DNA form, the CDR3 reads TGTGCCAGCAGTGAAGTAAGGGGCAAGGCCGGGGAGCTGTTTTTT.

This clonotype was counted at least ten times. The chain is built from TRBV7-2 and TRBJ2-5; 7 nucleotides agree with TRBD1. Germline-derived CDR1 and CDR2 are SGHTA and FQGNSA. The ends lost 5 bases at V and 2 bases at J; junction bases unmatched: 11. This CDR3 is 16 amino acids long. Here the CDR3 reads CASSSSKTGTQETQYF. CDR3 nucleotides: TGTGCCAGCAGCAGTAGTAAGACAGGGACACAAGAGACCCAGTACTTC.

This clonotype has ten or more counts. The chain combines TRBV12-3 or TRBV12-4 with TRBJ2-1; D could derive from TRBD1 or TRBD2 (6 bases each). This CDR3 has 15 residues. V lost 6 bases, J lost 9 bases, and 21 bases lay in between. The DNA of the CDR3 is TGTGCCAGCAGCCCATTAGGGGGGAGAGATGGTGAGCAGTTCTTC. Translating gives CASSPLGGRDGEQFF.

This clonotype was counted many times. The chain recombines TRBV3-1 with TRBJ2-7, with 7 positions matching TRBD2. Trimming at V came to 9 bases and at J to 6 bases, leaving 5 bases not matched to a gene. This CDR3 has 11 residues. Germline CDR1 and CDR2: LGHDT and YNNKEL (reference sequence). The CDR3 protein is CASAGVSEQYF. The CDR3 bases are TGTGCCAGTGCGGGAGTATCCGAGCAGTACTTC.

In this sample, this clonotype turned up many times. This chain connects TRBV6-1 to TRBJ2-7; D perhaps matches TRBD1 (6 bases). V was trimmed by 5 bases and J by 2 bases, leaving 10 bases between them. CDR1 is MNHNS and CDR2 is SASEGT in the germline V gene. The CDR3 totals 13 residues. The CDR3 nucleotides are TGTGCCAGCAGTCTAGGACAGACCTACGAGCAGTACGTC. It is translated as CASSLGQTYEQYV.

This clonotype was detected many times. The V gene is TRBV10-3, the J gene TRBJ2-1, with 8 bases lining up with TRBD1. CDR1 and CDR2 (germline): ENHRY, SYGVKD. Unmatched junction bases numbered 5, after V lost 6 bases and J lost 4 bases. This CDR3 spans 14 amino acids. This chain's CDR3 is CAIRQGAGYNEQFF. CDR3 sequence (DNA): TGTGCCATCAGGCAGGGGGCGGGGTACAATGAGCAGTTCTTC.

This clonotype was detected a few times. This rearrangement joins TRBV19 to TRBJ1-5, with D uncertain. CDR1 LNHDA and CDR2 SQIVND come from the germline V gene (reference sequence). The CDR3 has 16 residues. Trimming cost V 0 bases and J 3 bases, with 12 bases left between them. The CDR3 DNA follows: TGTGCCAGTAGTATAGAGGGCACCTTGCTCAATCAGCCCCAGCATTTT. Translating it yields CASSIEGTLLNQPQHF.

This clonotype was counted between two and nine times. The genes are TRBV20-1 and TRBJ1-2; D gene unclear. Between the trimmed V and J ends, which lost 0 bases and 8 bases, there was a span of 10 bases. Germline CDR1 reads DFQATT; CDR2 reads SNEGSKA (reference sequence). The CDR3 is 12 residues long. CDR3 in DNA: TGCAGTGCTAGAGATCCTAAGGAGGGCTACACCTTC. Translated, it gives CSARDPKEGYTF.

In this sample, this clonotype turned up many times. The rearrangement joins TRBV20-1 to TRBJ1-5, with 9 bases aligning to TRBD1. This CDR3 comprises 14 residues. Germline V gene data show CDR1 as DFQATT and CDR2 as SNEGSKA (reference sequence). The ends lost 6 bases at V and 4 bases at J; junction bases unmatched: 7. Here the CDR3 DNA reads TGCAGTGCACCGGGACAGGGCGTTAATCAGCCCCAGCATTTT. Its translation is CSAPGQGVNQPQHF.

The CDR3 bases are TGTGCCAGCAGCGAACCGGGGGACTATGGCTACACCTTC. Translation: CASSEPGDYGYTF. This chain uses TRBV11-2 with TRBJ1-2, with D tentatively TRBD1 (5 bases). The CDR3 length is 13 residues. CDR1 and CDR2 from the germline V gene are SGHAT and FQNNGV. The ends were cut back, 5 bases at V and 3 bases at J, with 10 bases in the middle.

The V gene is TRBV20-1, the J gene TRBJ1-1; 9 bases align to TRBD1. The germline gives CDR1 DFQATT, CDR2 SNEGSKA (reference sequence). The CDR3 sequence is 13 residues long. J gave up 4 bases and V 6 bases, and 6 bases lay outside the gene matches. CDR3 residues: CSAPSDRGTEAFF. The CDR3 DNA follows: TGCAGTGCCCCCTCGGACAGGGGCACTGAAGCTTTCTTT.

The rearrangement joins TRBV10-1 to TRBJ2-1, with TRBD2 matching over 8 bases. The CDR3 is made up of 14 amino acids. Unmatched junction bases numbered 4, after V lost 0 bases and J lost 9 bases. Germline-derived CDR1 and CDR2 are WNHNN and SYGVQD (reference sequence). CDR3 sequence: CASSESGTRSEQFF. Written as DNA, the CDR3 is TGCGCCAGCAGTGAGTCTGGGACTAGAAGTGAGCAGTTCTTC.

The chain recombines TRBV19 with TRBJ2-3, with D hard to call. Trimming removed 7 bases at V and 2 bases at J, with 4 bases between. This CDR3 is built from 11 residues. From germline, CDR1 is LNHDA and CDR2 SQIVND (reference sequence). CDR3 sequence (DNA): TGTGCCAGTACCGACACAGATACGCAGTATTTT. Encoded protein: CASTDTDTQYF. The whole variable domain, remainder taken from reference TRBV19 and TRBJ2-3, is DGGITQSPKYLFRKEGQNVTLSCEQNLNHDAMYWYRQDPGQGLRLIYYSQIVNDFQKGDIAEGYSVSREKKESFPLTVTSAQKNPTAFYLCASTDTDTQYFGPGTRLTVL.

This clonotype has just a few counts. One end of the junction varies from germline; a read error may be responsible. This chain connects TRBV11-2 to TRBJ2-1; the D gene is possibly TRBD2 (6 bases). Germline V gene lookup returns CDR1 SGHAT and CDR2 FQNNGV. The CDR3 runs 17 residues. In nucleotides, the CDR3 is TGTACCAGCAGCTTAGATAGTCCCAGCGGGTTTTACAATGAGCAGTTCTTC. Its protein is CTSSLDSPSGFYNEQFF.